This T cell receptor (beta chain) was found in a study of OX40 agonist ivuxolimab in advanced cancers. The CDR3 consists of 19 residues. Germline V CDR1 and CDR2: MDHEN, SYDVKM. The ends were cut back, 2 bases at V and 1 base at J, with 21 bases in the middle. Sequencing was performed with immunoSEQ multiplex PCR; in TCRdb, only in-frame clones are kept and a portion is missing. The sample has roughly 70,000 clones, around 83% seen once. The sequenced sample was CD4+ or CD8+ T cells sorted from blood, obtained in a trial of the OX40 agonist ivuxolimab. The sequence derives from an adult with an advanced solid tumor such as melanoma, head and neck, liver or kidney cancer. The chain has TRBV28 and TRBJ1-5; possibly TRBD1 for D (6 bases). In DNA form, the CDR3 reads TGTGCCAGCAGTTTAAGGGGCAGGGGCTCCCTTATCAGCAATCAGCCCCAGCATTTT. Translating gives CASSLRGRGSLISNQPQHF. The whole variable domain, remainder taken from reference TRBV28 and TRBJ1-5, is DVKVTQSSRYLVKRTGEKVFLECVQDMDHENMFWYRQDPGLGLRLIYFSYDVKMKEKGDIPEGYSVSREKKERFSLILESASTNQTSMYLCASSLRGRGSLISNQPQHFGDGTRLSIL.